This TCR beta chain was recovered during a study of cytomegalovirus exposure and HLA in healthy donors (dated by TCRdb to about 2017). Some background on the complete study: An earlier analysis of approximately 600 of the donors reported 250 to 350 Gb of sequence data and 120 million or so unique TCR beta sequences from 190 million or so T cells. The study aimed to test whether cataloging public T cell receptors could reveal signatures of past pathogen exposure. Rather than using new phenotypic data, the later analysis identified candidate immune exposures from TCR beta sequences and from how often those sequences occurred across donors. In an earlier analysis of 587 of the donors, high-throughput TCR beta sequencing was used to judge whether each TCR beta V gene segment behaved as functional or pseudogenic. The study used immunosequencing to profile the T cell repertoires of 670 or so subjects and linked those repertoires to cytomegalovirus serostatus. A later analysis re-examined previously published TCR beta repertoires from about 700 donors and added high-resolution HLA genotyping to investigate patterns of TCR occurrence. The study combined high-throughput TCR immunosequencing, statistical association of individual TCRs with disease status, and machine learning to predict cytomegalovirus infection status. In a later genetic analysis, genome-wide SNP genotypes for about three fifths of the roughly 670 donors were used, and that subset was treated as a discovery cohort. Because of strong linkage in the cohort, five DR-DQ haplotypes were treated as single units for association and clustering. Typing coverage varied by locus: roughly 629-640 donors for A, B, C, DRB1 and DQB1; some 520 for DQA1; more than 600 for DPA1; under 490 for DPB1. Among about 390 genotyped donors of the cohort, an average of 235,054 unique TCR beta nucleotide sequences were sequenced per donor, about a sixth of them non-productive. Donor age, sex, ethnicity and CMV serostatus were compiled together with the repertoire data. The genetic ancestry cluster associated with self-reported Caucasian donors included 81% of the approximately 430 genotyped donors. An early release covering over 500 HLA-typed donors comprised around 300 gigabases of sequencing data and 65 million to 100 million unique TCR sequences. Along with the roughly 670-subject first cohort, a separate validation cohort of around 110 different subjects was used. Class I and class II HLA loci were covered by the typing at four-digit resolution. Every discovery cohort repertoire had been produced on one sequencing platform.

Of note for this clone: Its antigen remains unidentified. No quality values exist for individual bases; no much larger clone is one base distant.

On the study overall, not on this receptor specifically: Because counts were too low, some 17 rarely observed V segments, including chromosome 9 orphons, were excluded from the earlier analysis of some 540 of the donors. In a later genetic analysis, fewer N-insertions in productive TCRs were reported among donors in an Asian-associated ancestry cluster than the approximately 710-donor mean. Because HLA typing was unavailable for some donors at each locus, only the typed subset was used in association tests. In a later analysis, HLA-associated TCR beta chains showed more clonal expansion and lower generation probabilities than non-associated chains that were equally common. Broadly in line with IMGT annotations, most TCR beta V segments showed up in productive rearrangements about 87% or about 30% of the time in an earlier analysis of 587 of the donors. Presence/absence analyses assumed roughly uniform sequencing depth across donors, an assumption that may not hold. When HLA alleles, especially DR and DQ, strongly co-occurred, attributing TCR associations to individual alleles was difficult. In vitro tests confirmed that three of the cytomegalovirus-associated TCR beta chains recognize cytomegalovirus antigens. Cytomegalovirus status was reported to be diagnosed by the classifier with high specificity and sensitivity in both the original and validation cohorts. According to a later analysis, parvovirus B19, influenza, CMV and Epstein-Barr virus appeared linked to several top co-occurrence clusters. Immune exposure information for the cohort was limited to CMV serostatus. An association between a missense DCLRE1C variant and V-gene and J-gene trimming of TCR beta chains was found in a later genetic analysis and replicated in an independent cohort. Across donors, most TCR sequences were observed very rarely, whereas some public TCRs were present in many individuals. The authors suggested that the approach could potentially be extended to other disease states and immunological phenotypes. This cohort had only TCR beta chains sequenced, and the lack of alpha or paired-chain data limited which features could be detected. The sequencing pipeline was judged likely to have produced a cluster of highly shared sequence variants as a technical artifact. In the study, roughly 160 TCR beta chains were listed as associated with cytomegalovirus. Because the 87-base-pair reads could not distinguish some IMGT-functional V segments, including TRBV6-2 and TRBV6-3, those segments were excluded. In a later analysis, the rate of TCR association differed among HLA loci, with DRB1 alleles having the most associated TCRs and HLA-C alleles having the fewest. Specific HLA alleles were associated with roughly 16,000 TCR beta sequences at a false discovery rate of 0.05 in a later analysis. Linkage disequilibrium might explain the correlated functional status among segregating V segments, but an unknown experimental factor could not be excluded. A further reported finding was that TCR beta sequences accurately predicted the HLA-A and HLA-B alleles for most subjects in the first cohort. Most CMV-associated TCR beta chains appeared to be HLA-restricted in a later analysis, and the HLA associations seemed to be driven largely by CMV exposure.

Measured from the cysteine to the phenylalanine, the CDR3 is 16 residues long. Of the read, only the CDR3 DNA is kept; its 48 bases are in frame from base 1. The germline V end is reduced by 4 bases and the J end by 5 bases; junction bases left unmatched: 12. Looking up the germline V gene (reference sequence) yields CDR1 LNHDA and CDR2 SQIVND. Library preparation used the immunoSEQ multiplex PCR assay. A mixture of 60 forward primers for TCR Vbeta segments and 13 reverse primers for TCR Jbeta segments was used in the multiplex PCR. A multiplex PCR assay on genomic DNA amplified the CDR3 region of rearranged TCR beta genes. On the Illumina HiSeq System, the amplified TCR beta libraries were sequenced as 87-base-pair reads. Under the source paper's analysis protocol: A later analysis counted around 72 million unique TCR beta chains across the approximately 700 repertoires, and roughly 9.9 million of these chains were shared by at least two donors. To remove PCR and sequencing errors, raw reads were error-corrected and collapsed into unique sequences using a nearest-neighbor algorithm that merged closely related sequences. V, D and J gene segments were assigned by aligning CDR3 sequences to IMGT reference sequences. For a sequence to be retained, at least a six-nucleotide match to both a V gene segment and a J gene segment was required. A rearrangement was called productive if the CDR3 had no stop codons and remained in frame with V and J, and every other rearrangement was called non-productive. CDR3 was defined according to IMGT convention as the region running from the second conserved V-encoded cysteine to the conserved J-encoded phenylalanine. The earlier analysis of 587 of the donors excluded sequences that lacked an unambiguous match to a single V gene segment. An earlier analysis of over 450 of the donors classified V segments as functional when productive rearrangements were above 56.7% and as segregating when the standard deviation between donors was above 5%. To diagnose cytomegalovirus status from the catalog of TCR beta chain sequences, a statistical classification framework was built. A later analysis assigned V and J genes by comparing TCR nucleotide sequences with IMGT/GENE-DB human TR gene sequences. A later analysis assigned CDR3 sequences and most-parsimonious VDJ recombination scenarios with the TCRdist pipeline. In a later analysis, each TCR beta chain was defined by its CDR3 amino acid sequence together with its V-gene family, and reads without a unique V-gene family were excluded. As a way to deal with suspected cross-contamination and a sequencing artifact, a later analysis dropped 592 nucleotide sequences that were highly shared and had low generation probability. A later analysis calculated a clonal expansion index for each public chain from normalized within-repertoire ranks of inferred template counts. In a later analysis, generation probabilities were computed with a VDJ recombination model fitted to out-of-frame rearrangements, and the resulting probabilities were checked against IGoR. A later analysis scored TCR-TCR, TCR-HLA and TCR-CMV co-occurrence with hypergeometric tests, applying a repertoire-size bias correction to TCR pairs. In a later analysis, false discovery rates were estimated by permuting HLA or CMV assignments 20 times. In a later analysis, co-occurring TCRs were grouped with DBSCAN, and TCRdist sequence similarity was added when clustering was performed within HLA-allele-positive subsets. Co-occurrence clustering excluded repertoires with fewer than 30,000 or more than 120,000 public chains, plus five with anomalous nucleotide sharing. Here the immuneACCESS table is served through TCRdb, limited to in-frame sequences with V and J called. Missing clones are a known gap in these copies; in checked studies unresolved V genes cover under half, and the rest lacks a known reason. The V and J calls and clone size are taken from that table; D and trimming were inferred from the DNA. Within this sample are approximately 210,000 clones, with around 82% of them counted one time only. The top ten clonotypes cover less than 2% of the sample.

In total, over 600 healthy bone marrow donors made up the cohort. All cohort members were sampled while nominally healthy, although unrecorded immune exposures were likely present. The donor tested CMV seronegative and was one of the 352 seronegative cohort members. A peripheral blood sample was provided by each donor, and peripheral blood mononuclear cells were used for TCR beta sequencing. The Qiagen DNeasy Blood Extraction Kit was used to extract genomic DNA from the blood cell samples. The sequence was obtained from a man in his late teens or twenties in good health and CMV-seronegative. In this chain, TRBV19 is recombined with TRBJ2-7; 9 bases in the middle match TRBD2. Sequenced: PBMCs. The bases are TGTGCCAGTAGTAATCCACTAAGCGGGAGGTTCCACGAGCAGTACTTC. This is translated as CASSNPLSGRFHEQYF.